The rows below give T cell receptor beta chains drawn from one sample of a study of regulatory dendritic cells for organ transplantation. The repertoire was sequenced with immunoSEQ multiplex PCR; TCRdb's copy has only in-frame clones and lacks some. The data hold 3,500 to 4,000 clones, with 50% to 70% observed a single time. Antigens of these TCRs are unknown. What was sequenced was memory CD8+ T cells from blood cultured with dendritic cells. The source is a human donor in good health. The CDR3 runs from the conserved cysteine through the conserved F or W. The order of the fields is D gene, J gene, clone size, V gene, CDR3 DNA, CDR3 protein. D genes are given only for firm matches. Size values are once, few and many counts, or a class for expanded clones, and some rows have none.

>TRBD2|TRBJ2-7|.|TRBV10-2
TGCGCCAGCTGTGAGGGACTAGCGGCTCACTCCTACGAGCAGTACTTC
CASCEGLAAHSYEQYF
>.|TRBJ2-3|few|TRBV27
TGTGCCAGCAGTCTACGAGATACGCAGTATTTT
CASSLRDTQYF
>.|TRBJ2-7|.|TRBV5-1
TGCGCCAGCAGCTTGGAGGCGGGGACGAGCTCCTACGAGCAGTACTTC
CASSLEAGTSSYEQYF
>TRBD1|TRBJ1-6|large|TRBV5-1
TGCGCCAGCAAGGAATTACAGGGGCGTGGATCACCCCTCCACTTT
CASKELQGRGSPLHF
>.|TRBJ1-6|medium-sized|TRBV13
TGTGCCAGCAGCTTCGAAGTGGGTTCGGGGGTTTCACCCCTCCACTTT
CASSFEVGSGVSPLHF
>.|TRBJ1-4|.|TRBV19
TGTGCCAGTTTAGGGGATCCGGGACCCGGGGGTTATGATGAAAAACTGTTTTTT
CASLGDPGPGGYDEKLFF
>TRBD2|TRBJ2-3|.|TRBV27
TGTGCCAGCAGTTTCACAGCGGGGGGAGTCACAGATACGCAGTATTTT
CASSFTAGGVTDTQYF
>.|TRBJ2-1|few|TRBV11-2
TGTGCCAGCAAGGTGGGGGGAGATCGCGGTGAGCAGTTCTTC
CASKVGGDRGEQFF
>TRBD2|TRBJ2-5|once|TRBV29-1
TGCAGCGTTGACTCGCTGCGAACTAGCGAGGAAGAGACCCAGTACTTC
CSVDSLRTSEEETQYF
>TRBD2|TRBJ2-1|few|TRBV11-3
TGTGCCAGCAGCATAGGTGGGACTAGCGGGGGTTATGAGCAGTTCTTC
CASSIGGTSGGYEQFF